The entry that follows covers one TCR beta chain sequence. This sample stems from a study of blood T cell repertoires in COVID-19. About the research overall: Italy, Spain and the United States were the sources of the convalescent and acute COVID-19 samples. Nucleic acid was either cDNA or gDNA, and it came from T cells, B-cell-depleted T cells, or PBMCs.

Profiled with immunoSEQ multiplex PCR; TCRdb holds only in-frame clones, not every one. The table records approximately 440,000 clones, 90% of them present only once. Among Cohort 3 donors, those recovered had two negative PCRs, clearance, or symptom resolution. CDR1 and CDR2 from the germline V gene are LNHDA and SQIVND (reference sequence). With 7 bases clipped from V and 3 bases from J, the junction kept 7 bases outside the gene matches. This CDR3 region has 14 residues. This chain joins TRBV19 and TRBJ1-1, with 8 bases that match TRBD1. The sequence was collected from a man younger than 35 who had recovered from COVID-19. The source material was PBMCs or T cells enriched from blood (not recorded which). The CDR3 spells CASKMTGDYTEAFF. DNA of the CDR3: TGTGCCAGTAAGATGACAGGGGATTACACTGAAGCTTTCTTT.